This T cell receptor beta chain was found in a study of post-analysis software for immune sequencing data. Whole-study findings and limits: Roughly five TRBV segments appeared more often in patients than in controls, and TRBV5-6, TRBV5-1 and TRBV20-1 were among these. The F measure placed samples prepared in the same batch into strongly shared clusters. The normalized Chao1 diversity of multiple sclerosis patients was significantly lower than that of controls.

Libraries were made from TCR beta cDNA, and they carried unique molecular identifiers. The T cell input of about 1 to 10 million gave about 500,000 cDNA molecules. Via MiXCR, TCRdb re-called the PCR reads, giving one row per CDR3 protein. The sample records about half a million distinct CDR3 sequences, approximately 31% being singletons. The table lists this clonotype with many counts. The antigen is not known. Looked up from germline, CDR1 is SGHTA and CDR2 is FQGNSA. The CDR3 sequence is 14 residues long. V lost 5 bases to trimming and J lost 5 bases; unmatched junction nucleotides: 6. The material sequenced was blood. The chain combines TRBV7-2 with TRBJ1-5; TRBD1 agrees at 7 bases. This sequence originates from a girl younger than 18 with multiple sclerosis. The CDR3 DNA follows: TGTGCCAGCAGCATAGGGACAGCTTATCAGCCCCAGCATTTT. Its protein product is CASSIGTAYQPQHF.